Each of the 2 T cell receptor beta chains below was sequenced from the same sample in a study of early T cells in non-severe SARS-CoV-2 infection (dated by TCRdb to about 2021). Libraries came from 5' RACE. Instrument on record: NextSeq 500. The raw public reads went through TCRdb reprocessing: fastp at Q25, MiXCR clone calling, in-frame beta chains kept. Identical CDR3 proteins give one entry, which carries the most common genes and DNA. Counted in this sample were 25,000 to 35,000 distinct CDR3 sequences; approximately 6.6% of them appeared once. The ten top clones hold approximately 30% of the sample. The input for sequencing was whole blood, taken at baseline. The receptor source for this set is an adult who was a healthcare worker with PCR-confirmed SARS-CoV-2 infection or an uninfected control (not recorded which).

This clonotype has at least ten counts. The chain employs TRBV7-2 and TRBJ1-6; D is perhaps TRBD1 (5 bases). Germline CDR1 reads SGHTA; CDR2 reads FQGNSA. There are 16 residues in the CDR3. V was clipped by 4 bases and J by 7 bases, with 17 bases between them. In DNA form, the CDR3 reads TGTGCCAGCAGCTACTCAACAGGATTTCAGAATTCACCCCTCCACTTT. Amino acid sequence: CASSYSTGFQNSPLHF.

This clonotype was seen ten or more times. The genes are TRBV10-3 and TRBJ1-1, with 8 nucleotides matching TRBD1. Losses at the gene ends were 6 bases for V and 0 bases for J; bases not matched to a gene: 3. This CDR3 region has 14 residues. Germline CDR1 and CDR2: ENHRY and SYGVKD. CDR3 sequence: CAISGTGLNTEAFF. The CDR3 region has the DNA TGTGCCATCAGCGGGACAGGCCTGAACACTGAAGCTTTCTTT.